The 31 T cell receptor beta chains reported below all come from one sample, sequenced in a study of tissue T cells after allogeneic stem cell transplantation. Documented time point: mouse harvest day 14 after allogeneic transplant. Each mouse received 10^7 T-cell-depleted marrow cells plus 10^6 splenic CD5+ T cells by tail vein. The method was immunoSEQ multiplex PCR; TCRdb's version includes in-frame clones alone and lacks a portion of them. Of under 8,500 clones in the sample, around 35% were seen once. Sequenced sample: skin. The receptors were sampled from a female BALB/c mouse given C57BL/6 T cells with graft-versus-host disease after an allogeneic hematopoietic cell transplant.

With regard to this clone: Germline and genes: mouse. The read ends 1 residue before the CDR3 terminus; that terminus is restored from the germline J gene. The genes are TRBV19 and TRBJ2-5; D not certain. Germline CDR1 reads FNHDT; CDR2 reads SITEND (reference sequence). V was clipped by 7 bases and J by 1 base, with 4 bases between them. CDR3 length: 11 residues. The CDR3 bases that were read are TGTGCCAGCTCATACCAAGACACCCAGTAC. Translated, it gives CASSYQDTQY. The entire CDR3 sequence reads CASSYQDTQYF.

This clone is medium-sized in the sample. Gene and germline names: mouse. The read is 1 residue too short to cover the CDR3 end, so that end is filled in from the germline J gene. The genes are TRBV26 and TRBJ2-2; 11 bases line up with TRBD2. The CDR3 is made up of 15 amino acids. Looked up from germline, CDR1 is KGHPV and CDR2 is FQNQEV (reference sequence). The trim removed 4 bases at V and 4 bases at J, leaving 2 bases unmatched. The covered CDR3 bases are TGTGCCAGCAGTCGGACTGGGGGGTTCACCGGGCAGCTCTAC. Amino acids: CASSRTGGFTGQLY. The CDR3 as a whole reads CASSRTGGFTGQLYF. The full variable domain, with the rest looked up from reference TRBV26 and TRBJ2-2, is NSKVIQTPRYLVKGQGQKAKMRCIPEKGHPVVFWYQQNKNNEFKFLINFQNQEVLQQIDMTEKRFSAECPSNSPCSLEIQSSEAGDSALYLCASSRTGGFTGQLYFGEGSKLTVL.

For this clone: The germline and genes are mouse ones. The read ends 1 residue before the CDR3 terminus; that terminus is restored from the germline J gene. The V and J genes are TRBV19 and TRBJ2-4; TRBD2 matches at 10 bases. This CDR3 comprises 15 residues. CDR1 FNHDT and CDR2 SITEND come from the germline V gene (reference sequence). The V gene end was trimmed by 1 base and the J gene end by 2 bases; junction bases not matched to a gene: 1. CDR3 sequence reads: CASSILGGLQNTLYF. Incomplete CDR3 DNA: TGTGCCAGCAGTATACTGGGGGGGCTTCAAAACACCTTGTAC.

As regards this clone: Gene names and germline refer to mouse. With the read ending 1 residue before the CDR3 end, the germline J gene is used to fill in that end. The rearrangement links TRBV13-3 to TRBJ2-4; D is perhaps TRBD1 (5 bases). Trimming shortened V by 1 base and J by 0 bases, and 12 bases separated the two germline ends. The CDR3 extends over 16 amino acids. Germline V gene lookup returns CDR1 NNHDY and CDR2 SYVADS. Partial CDR3 DNA: TGTGCCAGCAGTGATCAGGGTAGGGTTAGTCAAAACACCTTGTAC. Its protein product is CASSDQGRVSQNTLY. The complete CDR3 protein is CASSDQGRVSQNTLYF.

Relative to its sample, this clone is medium-sized. Gene names are mouse gene names. Read sequence stops 1 residue before the CDR3 end, and the germline J gene provides the missing end. This chain connects TRBV23 to TRBJ2-7. The CDR3 runs to 14 residues. Germline loops: CDR1 KGHTA, CDR2 FQNQQP. CDR3 DNA, as far as it was read: TGCTCCAGCAGTCAATCGAGGGAATCCTATGAACAGTAC. Translating gives CSSSQSRESYEQY. From start to end, the CDR3 is CSSSQSRESYEQYF.

As concerns this clone: Mouse names are used for the genes. The read terminates 1 residue before the CDR3 end, so the remaining end is supplied by the germline J gene. V is TRBV24 and J is TRBJ2-7, with TRBD2 matching 13 bases. The V gene end was trimmed by 3 bases and the J gene end by 6 bases; junction bases not matched to a gene: 11. The CDR3 has 17 residues. The germline V gene encodes CDR1 KGHTA and CDR2 FRNEEI. CDR3 bases read: TGTGCCAGCAGTCTCTCTATGGGACTGGGGGGGGCGCTTGAACAGTAC. This encodes CASSLSMGLGGALEQY. Given in full, the CDR3 is CASSLSMGLGGALEQYF.

Note on this clone: Germline and genes: mouse. Read data end 1 residue before the CDR3 end; the end is taken from the germline J gene. The chain joins TRBV5 to TRBJ2-1; 10 bases agree with TRBD2. The CDR3 spans 17 residues. Germline CDR1 reads LGHNA; CDR2 reads YNLKQL (reference sequence). V shed 0 bases and J 7 bases; nucleotides not matched to a gene: 9. CDR3 amino acids: CASSQDLLGGRRAEQFF. Partial CDR3 DNA: TGTGCCAGCAGCCAAGATCTGCTGGGGGGGCGCCGAGCTGAGCAGTTC.

Remarks on this clone: Mouse names are used for the genes. Read coverage stops 1 residue before the CDR3 terminus; the germline J gene supplies the remainder. The chain uses TRBV3 and TRBJ1-3; D is perhaps TRBD1 (5 bases). Germline V gene lookup returns CDR1 SNHLY and CDR2 FYNGKV (reference sequence). Trimming removed 1 base from V and 1 base from J, with 5 bases in between. The CDR3 is 14 residues long. The covered CDR3 bases are TGTGCCAGCAGCTTAGGACAGTCTGGAAATACGCTCTAT. This gives the protein CASSLGQSGNTLY. The whole CDR3 sequence is CASSLGQSGNTLYF. The variable domain in full, with the rest retrieved from reference TRBV3 and TRBJ1-3, is GPKVLQIPSHQIIDMGQMVTLNCDPVSNHLYFYWYKQILGQQMEFLVNFYNGKVMEKSKLFKDQFSVERPDGSYFTLKIQPTALEDSAVYFCASSLGQSGNTLYFGEGSRLIVV.

Within the sample, this clone is medium-sized (0.01 to 0.1%). Gene names follow the mouse nomenclature. Read sequence stops 1 residue before the CDR3 end, and the germline J gene provides the missing end. This sequence joins TRBV12-1 and TRBJ1-4; D is possibly TRBD1 (5 bases). In germline, CDR1 is SGHSN, CDR2 HYEKVE. This CDR3 region has 12 residues. V was cut by 2 bases and J by 7 bases, with 7 bases left in between. CDR3: CASSRDGERLFF. CDR3 DNA (partial): TGTGCCAGCTCTCGGGACGGCGAAAGATTATTT. The whole variable domain, filled in from reference TRBV12-1 and TRBJ1-4, reads DSGVVQSPRHIIKEKGGRSVLTCIPISGHSNVVWYQQTLGKELKFLIQHYEKVERDKGFLPSRFSVQQFDDYHSEMNMSALELEDSAMYFCASSRDGERLFFGHGTKLSVL.

This clone has more than one count but fewer than ten. The genes are named according to mouse. The read is 1 residue too short to cover the CDR3 end, so that end is filled in from the germline J gene. The chain has TRBV26 and TRBJ2-3, with TRBD2 matching over 13 bases. The CDR3 length is 16 residues. V was pared by 4 bases and J by 1 base, with 2 bases of the junction left unmatched. The germline V gene encodes CDR1 KGHPV and CDR2 FQNQEV (reference sequence). The CDR3 DNA, read in part, is TGTGCCAGCAGTCGGACTGGGGGGGCGCGTGCAGAAACGCTGTAT. It translates to CASSRTGGARAETLY. The whole CDR3 protein is CASSRTGGARAETLYF.

Concerning this clone: The genes and germline here are from mouse. The read falls 1 residue short of the CDR3 end, and the missing part is taken from the germline J gene. This rearrangement joins TRBV3 to TRBJ2-1; D gene unclear. This CDR3 is 15 amino acids long. CDR1 SNHLY and CDR2 FYNGKV come from the germline V gene (reference sequence). V was clipped by 1 base and J by 0 bases, with 7 bases between them. CDR3 protein: CASSLVGPNYAEQFF. The DNA read from the CDR3 is TGTGCCAGCAGCTTAGTCGGCCCTAACTATGCTGAGCAGTTC. Together with reference TRBV3 and TRBJ2-1, the CDR3 gives the full variable domain: GPKVLQIPSHQIIDMGQMVTLNCDPVSNHLYFYWYKQILGQQMEFLVNFYNGKVMEKSKLFKDQFSVERPDGSYFTLKIQPTALEDSAVYFCASSLVGPNYAEQFFGPGTRLTVL.

In the case of this clone: Gene names and germline match the mouse. Distinct nucleotide sequences in the sample also encode this CDR3. Incomplete CDR3 DNA: TGTGCCAGCAGTCTTGGGGGGAACACAGAAGTCTTC. Translated, it gives CASSLGGNTEVF. The full CDR3 is CASSLGGNTEVFF. J is TRBJ1-1 and V is TRBV26; a possible D gene is TRBD1 (5 bases). The CDR3 is cut off 1 residue early in the read; its end comes from the germline J gene. V was trimmed by 3 bases and J by 1 base, leaving 6 bases between them. Germline assignment: CDR1 KGHPV and CDR2 FQNQEV (reference sequence). The CDR3 length is 13 residues.

This clone has just a few counts. All gene names here are mouse names. The sequenced fragment ends 1 residue before the CDR3 boundary, so the rest is inferred from the germline J gene. The chain has TRBV3 and TRBJ2-1; 10 bases fit TRBD2. J gave up 6 bases and V 5 bases, and 1 base lay outside the gene matches. Germline-derived CDR1 and CDR2 are SNHLY and FYNGKV (reference sequence). The CDR3 length is 13 residues. CDR3 sequence reads: CASSRDWGAEQFF. The part of the CDR3 DNA that was read is TGTGCCAGCAGCCGGGACTGGGGTGCTGAGCAGTTC.

Worth noting for this clone: Gene names follow the mouse nomenclature. The read is 1 residue too short to cover the CDR3 end, so that end is filled in from the germline J gene. V usage is TRBV19 and J usage is TRBJ2-1; perhaps TRBD1 as D (6 bases). V dropped 4 bases and J dropped 7 bases, with 6 bases sitting between them. This CDR3 has 11 amino acids. Germline V gene sequence: CDR1 FNHDT, CDR2 SITEND (reference sequence). CDR3 loop: CASSGTAEQFF. Partial CDR3 DNA: TGTGCCAGCAGTGGGACAGCTGAGCAGTTC.

Note on this clone: Gene names refer to mouse genes. The read finishes 1 residue shy of the CDR3 end, and the germline J gene is used to complete it. This chain uses TRBV26 with TRBJ2-7, with a possible D match to TRBD1 (5 bases). The germline V and J ends were trimmed by 2 bases and 7 bases, with 9 bases remaining between them. The V gene's germline CDR1 is KGHPV and CDR2 FQNQEV (reference sequence). The CDR3 spans 12 residues. The CDR3 DNA, read in part, is TGTGCCAGCAGTCTGCCAGGGCGGGAACAGTAC. Residues: CASSLPGREQY. The CDR3 in its entirety is CASSLPGREQYF.

Within the sample, this clone is medium-sized (0.01 to 0.1%). Germline and genes: mouse. The read falls 1 residue short of the CDR3 end, and the missing part is taken from the germline J gene. This chain connects TRBV26 to TRBJ1-4; no definite D call. The germline V gene has CDR1 KGHPV and CDR2 FQNQEV (reference sequence). The CDR3 totals 11 residues. The V end was cut by 3 bases, the J end by 7 bases, with 3 bases between. The CDR3 bases that were read are TGTGCCAGCAGTCTAAGCGAAAGATTATTT. It encodes CASSLSERLF. The full CDR3 is CASSLSERLFF.

On this clone itself: Each gene name is a mouse one. The read gets to within 1 residue of the CDR3 end, and the germline J gene fills in the rest. This chain connects TRBV16 to TRBJ2-2; 9 positions match TRBD2. V gave up 5 bases and J gave up 3 bases; unmatched junction bases: 4. This CDR3 spans 15 amino acids. Germline assignment: CDR1 SGHSA and CDR2 FRNQAP. Here the CDR3 reads CASSIAGGDTGQLYF. The DNA read from the CDR3 is TGTGCAAGCAGCATCGCTGGGGGGGACACCGGGCAGCTCTAC.

As regards this clone: Genes and germline are mouse. Read sequence stops 1 residue before the CDR3 end, and the germline J gene provides the missing end. The J gene is TRBJ1-6, the V gene TRBV29; the D is unclear. TRBJ1-6 is noted as an ORF with a role that remains uncertain. With 2 bases removed from V and 5 bases from J, the gap between germline ends came to 7 bases. This CDR3 region has 14 residues. Germline V gene sequence: CDR1 MSHET, CDR2 SYDVDS. CDR3 bases read: TGTGCTAGCAGTTTAAACAGAAATAATTCGCCCCTCTAC. Translating it yields CASSLNRNNSPLY. The whole CDR3 is CASSLNRNNSPLYF.

This clone was observed a handful of times. All gene names here are mouse names. The read terminates 1 residue ahead of where the CDR3 ends, so the germline J gene completes it. This sequence joins TRBV26 and TRBJ2-7; 7 nucleotides line up with TRBD2. The CDR3 has 12 residues. After removal of 6 bases from V and 7 bases from J, the junction contained 6 bases not matched to a gene. Germline CDR1 reads KGHPV; CDR2 reads FQNQEV (reference sequence). CDR3: CASSQDWYEQYF. CDR3 DNA, as far as it was read: TGTGCCAGCAGCCAGGACTGGTACGAACAGTAC.

By share, this clone ranks as medium-sized (0.01 to 0.1%). Gene names denote mouse genes. The read halts 1 residue ahead of the CDR3 end, with the missing end drawn from the germline J gene. The chain joins TRBV26 to TRBJ1-4, with D possibly TRBD1 on 6 matching bases. The germline V gene encodes CDR1 KGHPV and CDR2 FQNQEV (reference sequence). Trimming removed 6 bases at V and 3 bases at J, with 14 bases between. The CDR3 loop spans 15 amino acids. The CDR3 DNA, read in part, is TGTGCCAGCAGCCCCAGGCCAGGGGCCAACGAAAGATTATTT. Translation: CASSPRPGANERLF. The whole CDR3 sequence reads CASSPRPGANERLFF.

A note on this clone: Gene labels here are mouse ones. The CDR3 is cut off 1 residue early in the read; its end comes from the germline J gene. This sequence joins TRBV26 and TRBJ2-4; possible D gene TRBD1, 6 bases. V was cut by 6 bases and J by 0 bases, with 10 bases left in between. This CDR3 is built from 14 residues. Germline CDR1 is KGHPV and CDR2 is FQNQEV (reference sequence). The sequenced CDR3 bases are TGTGCCAGCAGCAGGACAGTTAGTCAAAACACCTTGTAC. Its protein is CASSRTVSQNTLY. The full CDR3 protein is CASSRTVSQNTLYF.

On this clone: Gene names and germline refer to mouse. The CDR3 is cut off 1 residue early in the read; its end comes from the germline J gene. This chain joins TRBV3 and TRBJ2-2; 7 bases line up with TRBD1. Germline assignment: CDR1 SNHLY and CDR2 FYNGKV (reference sequence). The CDR3 runs 14 residues. The J segment lost 3 bases and the V segment lost 5 bases, leaving 3 bases of the junction unmatched. The CDR3 spells CASSGGQYTGQLYF. The CDR3 bases that were read are TGTGCCAGCAGCGGGGGACAGTACACCGGGCAGCTCTAC.

Details on this clone: Each gene name is a mouse one. The missing CDR3 end, 1 residue past where the read stops, is filled in from the germline J gene. V gene TRBV23 combines with J gene TRBJ2-7; the listed D gene, TRBD2, was not tested against the DNA. Germline CDR1 and CDR2: KGHTA and FQNQQP. The length of the CDR3 is 13 residues. The CDR3 bases that were read are TGCTCCAGCAGTCAAACTCCCTTCTATGAACAGTAC. Protein: CSSSQTPFYEQY. The entire CDR3 is CSSSQTPFYEQYF.

For this clone: Gene and germline names: mouse. The observed sequence ends 1 residue before the CDR3 terminus, with the missing tail filled in from the germline J gene. This sequence joins TRBV26 and TRBJ2-5; 10 nucleotides match TRBD1. The CDR3 consists of 15 residues. After removal of 3 bases from V and 5 bases from J, the junction contained 5 bases not matched to a gene. Germline V gene lookup returns CDR1 KGHPV and CDR2 FQNQEV (reference sequence). CDR3 bases read: TGTGCCAGCAGTCTCTTGACAGGGGGCCCAGACACCCAGTAC. Residues: CASSLLTGGPDTQY. The whole CDR3 region reads CASSLLTGGPDTQYF.

Remarks on this clone: Gene names refer to mouse genes. The read is 1 residue too short to cover the CDR3 end, so that end is filled in from the germline J gene. The rearrangement links TRBV12-2 to TRBJ2-2; D call uncertain. V lost 0 bases, J lost 1 base, and 5 bases lay in between. The length of the CDR3 is 14 residues. Germline V gene sequence: CDR1 SGHLS, CDR2 HYDKME. Incomplete CDR3 DNA: TGTGCCAGCTCTCTCGATGGAAACACCGGGCAGCTCTAC. Protein product: CASSLDGNTGQLY. The complete CDR3 reads CASSLDGNTGQLYF.

About this clone: Any gene name here is a mouse gene name. The read finishes 1 residue shy of the CDR3 end, and the germline J gene is used to complete it. This chain uses TRBV31 with TRBJ1-1; 7 nucleotides line up with TRBD1. Germline V CDR1 and CDR2: GKSSPN, SITVG. The CDR3 has 13 residues. The ends lost 0 bases at V and 5 bases at J; junction bases unmatched: 3. CDR3 bases read: TGTGCCTGGAGTCTAGCAGGGGGGACAGAAGTCTTC. The encoded protein is CAWSLAGGTEVF. From start to end, the CDR3 is CAWSLAGGTEVFF.

This clone was seen a handful of times. Here the gene names and germline are mouse. The read is 1 residue too short to cover the CDR3 end, so that end is filled in from the germline J gene. The rearrangement joins TRBV13-1 to TRBJ1-5; 8 bases are shared with TRBD1. Germline assignment: CDR1 NSHNY and CDR2 SYGAGN. The CDR3 runs 14 residues. V lost 5 bases and J lost 1; bases outside the gene matches: 2. The part of the CDR3 DNA that was read is TGTGCCAGCAGACAGGGGGGGAACAACCAGGCTCCGCTT. Its protein is CASRQGGNNQAPL. The full CDR3 sequence reads CASRQGGNNQAPLF.

A note on this clone: Genes and germline are mouse. The CDR3 end is not reached by the read, which stops 1 residue before it; the germline J gene fills it in. The chain has TRBV3 and TRBJ1-4; D perhaps matches TRBD1 (5 bases). The CDR3 covers 14 residues. The germline V gene has CDR1 SNHLY and CDR2 FYNGKV (reference sequence). Trimming shortened V by 3 bases and J by 0 bases, and 5 bases separated the two germline ends. The part of the CDR3 DNA that was read is TGTGCCAGCAGCTTCAGGGTTTCCAACGAAAGATTATTT. Its protein product is CASSFRVSNERLF. The full CDR3 protein reads CASSFRVSNERLFF.

Comments on this clone: Germline and genes here are mouse. Coverage ceases 1 residue before the CDR3 finishes, and the germline J gene fills in the end. The gene calls are TRBV3 and TRBJ2-2, with TRBD2 identical over 9 bases. Losses at the gene ends were 5 bases for V and 1 base for J; bases not matched to a gene: 5. The CDR3 contains 16 residues. CDR1 is SNHLY, CDR2 FYNGKV, per germline (reference sequence). Partial CDR3 DNA: TGTGCCAGCAGCCCCGGACTGGGGAGAAACACCGGGCAGCTCTAC. Its protein is CASSPGLGRNTGQLY. The entire CDR3 is CASSPGLGRNTGQLYF.

The sample holds a few counts of this clone. Gene and germline names: mouse. The read terminates 1 residue before the CDR3 end, so the remaining end is supplied by the germline J gene. The chain uses TRBV13-2 and TRBJ2-7; TRBD2 aligns across 9 bases. CDR3 length: 15 amino acids. With V trimmed by 0 bases and J by 3 bases, 4 bases remained unmatched. Germline V gives CDR1 NNHNN, CDR2 SYGAGS (reference sequence). CDR3 in amino acids: CASGDAGGGIYEQYF. The CDR3 bases that were read are TGTGCCAGCGGTGATGCTGGGGGGGGGATCTATGAACAGTAC.

To note about this clone: The genes and germline here are from mouse. The CDR3 end lies 1 residue beyond the end of the read and is filled in from the germline J gene. The chain recombines TRBV26 with TRBJ2-2; 9 bases are a match to TRBD2. Germline values: CDR1 KGHPV, CDR2 FQNQEV (reference sequence). The length of the CDR3 is 16 residues. V trimming: 0 bases; J trimming: 5 bases; junction bases outside the gene matches: 4. The sequenced CDR3 bases are TGTGCCAGCAGTCTGTCGACGCTGGGGGGGACCGGGCAGCTCTAC. Translating it yields CASSLSTLGGTGQLY. From start to end, the CDR3 is CASSLSTLGGTGQLYF.